Following are 22 T cell receptor beta chains from one sample sequenced in a study of cytomegalovirus exposure and HLA in healthy donors. PCR employed 60 Vbeta and 13 Jbeta primers. Produced via immunoSEQ multiplex PCR; TCRdb's table is partial and in-frame only. The sample table includes 70,000 or so clones. Sample: PBMCs. The receptors come from a boy younger than 18 in good health and CMV-seronegative.

The CDR3 loop reads CATSRGRTGGVGTEAFF. The CDR3, as DNA: TGTGCCACCAGCAGAGGACGGACAGGGGGAGTGGGGACTGAAGCTTTCTTT. J is TRBJ1-1 and V is TRBV15; 10 bases map to TRBD1. V was pared by 1 base and J by 5 bases, with 10 bases of the junction left unmatched. Germline V CDR1 and CDR2: LNHNV, YYDKDF (reference sequence). The CDR3 consists of 17 residues.

This chain links TRBV29-1 with TRBJ2-7; tentatively, D is TRBD2 (6 bases). Germline V CDR1 and CDR2: SQVTM, ANQGSEA. CDR3 size: 14 residues. V lost 6 bases and J 2 bases, leaving 17 bases between the germline ends. CDR3 region: CSVAWGSGPYEQYF. As DNA, the CDR3 is TGCAGCGTCGCTTGGGGTAGCGGCCCCTACGAGCAGTACTTC.

CDR3 in DNA: TGTGCCAGCTCTCGTACCCCGGGACTAGCGGGGGCCGAAGGAAATGAGCAGTTCTTC. It translates to CASSRTPGLAGAEGNEQFF. The rearrangement joins TRBV18 to TRBJ2-1, with TRBD2 matching 14 bases. Germline-derived CDR1 and CDR2 are KGHSH and LQKENI. V lost 6 bases to trimming and J lost 7 bases; unmatched junction nucleotides: 17. The CDR3 sequence is 19 residues long. The full variable domain, its missing parts supplied by reference TRBV18 and TRBJ2-1, is NAGVMQNPRHLVRRRGQEARLRCSPMKGHSHVYWYRQLPEEGLKFMVYLQKENIIDESGMPKERFSAEFPKEGPSILRIQQVVRGDSAAYFCASSRTPGLAGAEGNEQFFGPGTRLTVL.

CDR3 region: CAIDLQENYGYTF. The CDR3 coding sequence is TGTGCCATCGACCTACAGGAAAACTATGGCTACACCTTC. The chain links TRBV6-5 to TRBJ1-2, with a weak D call TRBD1 (5 bases). Trimming cost V 10 bases and J 2 bases, with 14 bases left between them. The CDR3 is 13 amino acids. Germline V lookup: CDR1 MNHEY, CDR2 SVGAGI.

The V call is TRBV30, the J call TRBJ1-3; D gene unclear. This CDR3 comprises 14 residues. The germline CDR1 and CDR2 sequences are GTSNPN and SVGIG (reference sequence). The ends were cut back, 2 bases at V and 0 bases at J, with 8 bases in the middle. CDR3 nucleotide sequence: TGTGCCTGGAGTCCCAGGCGCTCTGGAAACACCATATATTTT. It is translated as CAWSPRRSGNTIYF.

This chain connects TRBV29-1 to TRBJ2-2; the D gene is possibly TRBD1 (7 bases). V was trimmed by 6 bases and J by 1 base, leaving 15 bases between them. CDR3 length equals 15 residues. Germline loops: CDR1 SQVTM, CDR2 ANQGSEA. The CDR3 DNA sequence: TGCAGCGTGCGCTTCCAGGGGGGGAACACCGGGGAGCTGTTTTTT. Its translation is CSVRFQGGNTGELFF.

J is TRBJ2-1 and V is TRBV5-1; 9 bases align to TRBD2. CDR3 size: 16 residues. Germline CDR1 reads SGHRS; CDR2 reads YFSETQ. Trimming removed 4 bases from V and 7 bases from J; junction bases left unmatched: 12. CDR3 amino acids: CASSGLAGVTLNEQFF. The CDR3 DNA is TGCGCCAGCAGCGGATTAGCGGGAGTAACTTTGAATGAGCAGTTCTTC.

The J gene is TRBJ1-1, the V gene TRBV7-9, with 8 nucleotides matching TRBD1. Trimming at V came to 6 bases and at J to 4 bases, leaving 10 bases not matched to a gene. CDR1 SEHNR and CDR2 FQNEAQ come from the germline V gene (reference sequence). This CDR3 is built from 15 residues. CDR3 protein: CASRQNAGGGTEAFF. CDR3 coding DNA: TGTGCCAGCAGACAAAACGCAGGGGGCGGCACTGAAGCTTTCTTT.

The chain has TRBV15 and TRBJ2-7, with 9 bases identical to TRBD1. The V gene's germline CDR1 is LNHNV and CDR2 YYDKDF (reference sequence). The CDR3 length is 17 residues. V lost 5 bases, J lost 2 bases, and 13 bases stayed unmatched. The CDR3 DNA is TGTGCCACCAGCGTTCGATTAGGGACAGGGCCCACCTACGAGCAGTACTTC. Its translation: CATSVRLGTGPTYEQYF.

The gene calls are TRBV4-2 and TRBJ2-1; TRBD2 agrees at 8 bases. Germline V gene lookup returns CDR1 LGHNA and CDR2 YNFKEQ. The V segment lost 4 bases and the J segment 8 bases; nucleotides outside the gene matches: 13. The CDR3 loop spans 16 amino acids. CDR3 DNA sequence: TGTGCCAGCAGCCTGTTACTAGCGGTGGGGGGGGATGAGCAGTTCTTC. Its translation is CASSLLLAVGGDEQFF.

The genes are TRBV19 and TRBJ1-1; D is possibly TRBD1 (6 bases). Trimming pared 7 bases from V and 1 base from J, leaving 13 bases between. The CDR3 consists of 14 residues. Germline V gene sequence: CDR1 LNHDA, CDR2 SQIVND (reference sequence). CDR3 residues: CASTLDRQNTEAFF. CDR3 sequence (DNA): TGTGCCAGTACTCTCGACAGGCAGAACACTGAAGCTTTCTTT.

For the CDR3, the DNA is TGTGCCACCCAGGACAGGGGGAATGGCTACACCTTC. This codes for CATQDRGNGYTF. The genes are TRBV2 and TRBJ1-2; 10 nucleotides line up with TRBD1. This CDR3 spans 12 amino acids. Germline loops: CDR1 SNHLY, CDR2 FYNNEI. V lost 10 bases, J lost 6 bases, and 5 bases stayed unmatched.

This sequence joins TRBV5-6 and TRBJ1-1; 7 bases match TRBD1. This CDR3 contains 15 residues. Germline-derived CDR1 and CDR2 are SGHDT and YYEEEE. V was clipped by 4 bases and J by 0 bases; unmatched bases: 6. The CDR3 region has the DNA TGTGCCAGCAGCCCTGGGACAGCTATGAACACTGAAGCTTTCTTT. This gives the protein CASSPGTAMNTEAFF.

V usage is TRBV7-9 and J usage is TRBJ1-2, with 8 bases matching TRBD1. V lost 3 bases, J lost 4 bases, and 7 bases stayed unmatched. The CDR3 loop spans 15 amino acids. In germline, CDR1 is SEHNR, CDR2 FQNEAQ (reference sequence). CDR3 sequence: CASSFAGTGFYGYTF. The CDR3, as DNA: TGTGCCAGCAGCTTTGCCGGGACAGGCTTCTATGGCTACACCTTC.

CDR3 region: CAWSVRLQDTGELFF. The CDR3 nucleotides are TGTGCCTGGAGTGTACGTCTACAGGACACCGGGGAGCTGTTTTTT. The rearrangement joins TRBV30 to TRBJ2-2, with D perhaps matching TRBD1 (5 bases). Germline V CDR1 and CDR2: GTSNPN, SVGIG (reference sequence). CDR3 length: 15 amino acids. The ends were cut back, 0 bases at V and 3 bases at J, with 11 bases in the middle.

The CDR3 loop reads CASSQLDSGGPYGYTF. DNA for the CDR3: TGTGCCAGCAGCCAACTGGACAGTGGGGGACCCTATGGCTACACCTTC. This chain uses TRBV5-6 with TRBJ1-2; weak D call: TRBD1 (6 bases). The germline CDR1 and CDR2 sequences are SGHDT and YYEEEE. V gave up 4 bases and J gave up 4 bases, with 20 bases separating them. CDR3 length: 16 amino acids.

The rearrangement uses TRBV5-1 and TRBJ1-1, with D unclear. Trimming removed 0 bases from V and 6 bases from J, with 15 bases in between. The CDR3 covers 15 residues. Germline V gives CDR1 SGHRS, CDR2 YFSETQ. The CDR3: CASSLDGEARAEAFF. The CDR3 bases are TGCGCCAGCAGCTTGGATGGGGAGGCACGCGCTGAAGCTTTCTTT.

V usage is TRBV29-1 and J usage is TRBJ1-1; no reliable D call. The ends were cut back, 2 bases at V and 7 bases at J, with 8 bases in the middle. This CDR3 has 11 amino acids. The V gene's germline CDR1 is SQVTM and CDR2 ANQGSEA. CDR3: CSVEIDIEAFF. The CDR3, as DNA: TGCAGCGTTGAAATAGATATTGAAGCTTTCTTT.

This chain uses TRBV18 with TRBJ2-7, with D possibly TRBD1 on 6 matching bases. V lost 4 bases and J 2 bases, leaving 15 bases between the germline ends. This CDR3 spans 15 amino acids. CDR1 and CDR2 from the germline V gene are KGHSH and LQKENI. The CDR3 sequence: CASSHRDTYAYEQYF. The CDR3 DNA reads as TGTGCCAGCTCACACCGGGACACTTACGCCTACGAGCAGTACTTC.

The chain recombines TRBV29-1 with TRBJ2-5; D remains unclear. There are 11 residues in the CDR3. V lost 4 bases to trimming and J lost 5 bases, with 8 bases between them. The germline V gene has CDR1 SQVTM and CDR2 ANQGSEA. This CDR3 reads CSVAQLETQYF. In DNA form, the CDR3 reads TGCAGCGTTGCGCAGTTGGAGACCCAGTACTTC.

The rearrangement links TRBV6-1 to TRBJ1-5; D not certain. The germline V gene has CDR1 MNHNS and CDR2 SASEGT. The V end was cut by 10 bases, the J end by 9 bases, with 25 bases between. The CDR3 is 15 amino acids. The DNA for the CDR3 is TGTGCCACCGCACGTTGGGCTGTAGAACGTTGGCCCCAGCATTTT. Its translation: CATARWAVERWPQHF.

The chain uses TRBV19 and TRBJ1-4; no clear D gene. The germline CDR1 and CDR2 sequences are LNHDA and SQIVND (reference sequence). Trimming shortened V by 7 bases and J by 5 bases, and 14 bases separated the two germline ends. The CDR3 is 14 amino acids. The CDR3 here is CASTSTFLNEKLFF. Here the CDR3 DNA reads TGTGCCAGTACCTCGACATTTCTAAATGAAAAACTGTTTTTT.